In its sample, the clone carrying this TCR beta chain was seen a few times. Its antigen is undetermined. Germline CDR1 reads SGHRS; CDR2 reads YFSETQ. The ends lost 4 bases at V and 2 bases at J; junction bases unmatched: 7. CDR3 length equals 15 residues. Authors' analysis steps: A distant-metastasis classifier for papillary thyroid cancer was built using CDR3 differences across clinicopathological groups. Using MiXCR, TCRdb re-called clones from the PCR reads. What appears here as the V and J calls and clone size reflects TCRdb's work, not the paper's. The data contain some 22,000 clones, 11% of them seen just once; the ten biggest clones take up roughly 30%. These data belong to a study of metastatic and nonmetastatic thyroid tumors. Across the study: Both malignant and benign thyroid patients supplied peripheral blood and tumor or nodule tissue samples, across which the repertoires of these patients were then compared.

Patients underwent thyroid surgery, and none had received any treatment before it. Study outcomes and limitations: TCR beta diversity was reportedly significantly higher in malignant thyroid tumors than benign nodules, in blood and tumor.

Sequenced material: blood. The rearrangement joins TRBV5-1 to TRBJ2-3, with 7 bases that match TRBD1. The sequence derives from a female donor with papillary thyroid cancer or a benign thyroid nodule (not recorded which). Some clones in this sample may be carry-over from other donors' samples. CDR3 sequence (DNA): TGCGCCAGCAGCCCACCGACAGGGAACACAGATACGCAGTATTTT. Protein sequence: CASSPPTGNTDTQYF. Full variable domain (outside the CDR3, taken from reference TRBV5-1 and TRBJ2-3): KAGVTQTPRYLIKTRGQQVTLSCSPISGHRSVSWYQQTPGQGLQFLFEYFSETQRNKGNFPGRFSGRQFSNSRSEMNVSTLELGDSALYLCASSPPTGNTDTQYFGPGTRLTVL.